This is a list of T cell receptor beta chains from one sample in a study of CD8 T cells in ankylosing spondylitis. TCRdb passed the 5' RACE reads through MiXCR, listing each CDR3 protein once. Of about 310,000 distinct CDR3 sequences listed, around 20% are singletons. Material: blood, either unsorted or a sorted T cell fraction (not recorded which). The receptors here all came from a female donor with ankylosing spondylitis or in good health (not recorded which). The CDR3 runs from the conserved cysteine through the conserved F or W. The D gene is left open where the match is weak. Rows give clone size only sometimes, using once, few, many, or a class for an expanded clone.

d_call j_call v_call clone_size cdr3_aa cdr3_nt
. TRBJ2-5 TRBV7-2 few CASSLRPGTESQETQYF TGTGCCAGCAGCCTTAGGCCTGGGACGGAAAGTCAAGAGACCCAGTACTTC
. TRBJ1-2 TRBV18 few CASSPKGGGYGYTF TGTGCCAGCTCACCAAAGGGAGGAGGCTATGGCTACACCTTC
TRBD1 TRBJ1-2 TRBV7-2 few CASSAHDRVGYTF TGTGCCAGCAGCGCCCATGACAGGGTTGGCTACACCTTC
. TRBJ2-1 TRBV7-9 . CASSFNSASSYNEQFF TGTGCCAGCAGCTTTAATTCCGCTAGCTCCTACAATGAGCAGTTCTTC
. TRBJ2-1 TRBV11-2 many CASSNLRGLKKSNEQFF TGTGCCAGCAGCAACCTAAGAGGCCTCAAAAAGAGCAATGAGCAGTTCTTC
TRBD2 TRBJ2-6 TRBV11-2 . CASSSVGRSGRFSGANVLTF TGTGCCAGCAGCTCAGTGGGGAGGAGCGGGAGGTTCTCTGGGGCCAACGTCCTGACTTTC
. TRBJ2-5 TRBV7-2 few CASSKDWNQETQYF TGTGCCAGCAGCAAGGACTGGAACCAAGAGACCCAGTACTTC
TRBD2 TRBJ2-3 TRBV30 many CAWSVTGGLSDTQYF TGTGCCTGGAGTGTAACGGGAGGGCTCTCAGATACGCAGTATTTT
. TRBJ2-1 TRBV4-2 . CASSQDAAPEQFF TGTGCCAGCAGCCAAGACGCGGCCCCTGAGCAGTTCTTC
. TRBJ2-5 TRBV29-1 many CSVGDGQETQYF TGCAGCGTTGGCGACGGACAAGAGACCCAGTACTTC
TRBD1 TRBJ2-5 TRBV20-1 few CSARDRTFSQETQYF TGCAGTGCTCGGGACAGGACCTTCTCGCAAGAGACCCAGTACTTC
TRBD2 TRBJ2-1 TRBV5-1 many CASAKSRREGRDEQFF TGCGCCAGCGCCAAGTCAAGGCGGGAGGGCCGGGATGAGCAGTTCTTC
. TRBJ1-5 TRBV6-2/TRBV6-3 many CASRGQRSLSNQPQHF TGTGCCAGCCGAGGACAGAGGAGCCTCAGCAATCAGCCCCAGCATTTT
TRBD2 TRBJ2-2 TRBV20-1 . CSARDLGGARTGELFF TGCAGTGCTAGAGATCTGGGAGGGGCCCGAACCGGGGAGCTGTTTTTT
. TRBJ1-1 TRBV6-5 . CASSYRGSDRYGTEAFF TGTGCCAGCAGTTACCGGGGCAGTGACAGGTACGGCACTGAAGCTTTCTTT
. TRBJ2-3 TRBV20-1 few CSASWSGGDTQYF TGCAGTGCTAGTTGGTCAGGAGGAGATACGCAGTATTTT
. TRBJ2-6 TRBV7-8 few CASSPKRSGGASGANVLTF TGTGCCAGCAGCCCCAAGCGGTCCGGGGGCGCGTCTGGGGCCAACGTCCTGACTTTC
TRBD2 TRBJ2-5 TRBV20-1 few CSARFLAGAGETQYF TGCAGTGCCCGATTTCTAGCGGGAGCGGGAGAGACCCAGTACTTC
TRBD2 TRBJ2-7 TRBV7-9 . CASSSVLAGTAYEQYF TGTGCCAGCAGCTCGGTACTAGCGGGGACGGCCTACGAGCAGTACTTC
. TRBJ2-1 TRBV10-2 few CASNGQGLGNEQFF TGCGCCAGCAATGGGCAGGGGCTCGGGAATGAGCAGTTCTTC
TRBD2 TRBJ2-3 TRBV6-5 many CASSYSPSGGGTDTQYF TGTGCCAGCAGTTACTCACCTAGCGGTGGGGGTACAGATACGCAGTATTTT
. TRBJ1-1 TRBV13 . CASSRALEGYTEAFF TGTGCCAGCAGCCGGGCCCTCGAGGGTTACACTGAAGCTTTCTTT
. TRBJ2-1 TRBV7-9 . CASSHERVVHEQFF TGTGCCAGCAGCCACGAGCGGGTTGTCCATGAGCAGTTCTTC
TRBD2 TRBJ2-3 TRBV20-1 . CSARDQGSGTDTQYF TGCAGTGCTAGAGATCAGGGTAGCGGGACGGATACGCAGTATTTT
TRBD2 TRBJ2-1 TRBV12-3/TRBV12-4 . CASSFWGLAGGGGFNEQFF TGTGCCAGCAGTTTTTGGGGACTAGCGGGAGGGGGGGGGTTCAATGAGCAGTTCTTC
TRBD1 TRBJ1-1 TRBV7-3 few CASSGGNTEAFF TGTGCCAGCTCAGGGGGGAACACTGAAGCTTTCTTT
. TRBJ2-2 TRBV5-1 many CASSLEAHTSNTGELFF TGCGCCAGCAGCTTGGAAGCACACACTTCGAACACCGGGGAGCTGTTTTTT
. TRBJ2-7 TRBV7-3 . CASSLWAGVSYEQYF TGTGCCAGCAGCTTATGGGCAGGGGTATCCTACGAGCAGTACTTC
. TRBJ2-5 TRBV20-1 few CSARGEDREQETQYF TGCAGTGCTAGAGGCGAAGACCGGGAGCAAGAGACCCAGTACTTC
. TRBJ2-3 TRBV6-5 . CASSYRDFQPDTQYF TGTGCCAGCAGTTATCGGGACTTCCAACCAGATACGCAGTATTTT
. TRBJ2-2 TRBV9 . CASSVGSTGELFF TGTGCCAGCAGCGTAGGGAGTACCGGGGAGCTGTTTTTT
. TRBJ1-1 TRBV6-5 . CASSYGAPDTEAFF TGTGCCAGCAGTTACGGGGCGCCGGACACTGAAGCTTTCTTT
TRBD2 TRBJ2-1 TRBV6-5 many CASSYWGSGSLNEQFF TGTGCCAGCAGTTACTGGGGTAGCGGGAGTCTCAATGAGCAGTTCTTC
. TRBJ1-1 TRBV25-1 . CASSELGNTEAFF TGTGCCAGCAGTGAATTAGGAAACACTGAAGCTTTCTTT
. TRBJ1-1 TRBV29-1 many CSVDAYGPGMNTEAFF TGCAGCGTTGATGCCTACGGTCCGGGAATGAACACTGAAGCTTTCTTT
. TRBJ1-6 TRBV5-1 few CASSPGQHNSPLHF TGCGCCAGCAGCCCCGGACAGCATAATTCACCCCTCCACTTT
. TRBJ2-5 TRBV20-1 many CSASGGGQETQYF TGCAGTGCTAGCGGTGGGGGGCAGGAGACCCAGTACTTC
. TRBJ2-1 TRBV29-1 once CSGGGRGNYNEQFF TGCAGCGGGGGGGGCAGGGGGAACTACAATGAGCAGTTCTTC
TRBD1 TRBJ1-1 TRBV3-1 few CASSQGGRGRRTEAFF TGTGCCAGCAGCCAAGGCGGCAGGGGGCGACGGACTGAAGCTTTCTTT
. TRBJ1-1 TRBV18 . CASSPQGHQNTEAFF TGTGCCAGCTCACCGCAAGGACACCAGAACACTGAAGCTTTCTTT
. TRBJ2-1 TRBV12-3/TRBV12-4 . CASSLLPAHNEQFF TGTGCCAGCAGTTTACTCCCCGCCCACAATGAGCAGTTCTTC
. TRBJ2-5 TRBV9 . CASSVEGVKETQYF TGTGCCAGCAGCGTGGAGGGGGTGAAAGAGACCCAGTACTTC
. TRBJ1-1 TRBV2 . CASIRVFPMNTEAFF TGTGCCAGCATTCGGGTGTTCCCCATGAACACTGAAGCTTTCTTT
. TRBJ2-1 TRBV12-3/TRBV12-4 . CVSSLRGRPPRQEQFF TGTGTCAGCAGTTTAAGAGGGAGGCCGCCCCGCCAGGAGCAGTTCTTC
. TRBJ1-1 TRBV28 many CASSSDQWGGRTEAFF TGTGCCAGCAGCTCCGACCAGTGGGGGGGTAGAACTGAAGCTTTCTTT
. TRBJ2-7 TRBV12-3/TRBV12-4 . CASSHLGPHEQYF TGTGCCAGCAGCCACCTCGGCCCCCACGAGCAGTACTTC
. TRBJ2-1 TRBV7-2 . CASSLATIGMRTNEQFF TGTGCCAGCAGCTTAGCGACGATCGGTATGAGGACCAATGAGCAGTTCTTC
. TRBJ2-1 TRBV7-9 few CASSFAEGGEQFF TGTGCCAGCAGTTTTGCAGAAGGGGGGGAGCAGTTCTTC
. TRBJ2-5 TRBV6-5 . CASGLGETQYF TGTGCCAGCGGCCTTGGGGAGACCCAGTACTTC
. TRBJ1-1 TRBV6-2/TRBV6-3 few CASSYSTFPRGTEAFF TGTGCCAGCAGTTACTCGACCTTCCCGAGAGGCACTGAAGCTTTCTTT
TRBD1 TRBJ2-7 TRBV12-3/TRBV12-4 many CASSLDRGWQQYF TGTGCCAGCAGTCTAGACAGGGGTTGGCAGCAGTACTTC
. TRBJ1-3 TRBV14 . CASSQRSYSGNTIYF TGTGCCAGCAGCCAACGGTCATACTCTGGAAACACCATATATTTT
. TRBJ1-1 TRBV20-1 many CSAKGLRNTEAFF TGCAGTGCCAAGGGACTAAGGAACACTGAAGCTTTCTTT
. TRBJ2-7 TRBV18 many CASSPSSYEQYF TGTGCCAGCAGTCCAAGCTCCTACGAGCAGTACTTC
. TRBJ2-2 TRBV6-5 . CASRAYTGELFF TGTGCCAGCAGGGCTTACACCGGGGAGCTGTTTTTT
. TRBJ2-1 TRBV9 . CASSVDGPSYNEQFF TGTGCCAGCAGCGTAGATGGGCCCTCCTACAATGAGCAGTTCTTC
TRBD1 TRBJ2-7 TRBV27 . CASSSWDRGHIEQYF TGTGCCAGCAGCTCTTGGGACAGGGGGCATATCGAGCAGTACTTC
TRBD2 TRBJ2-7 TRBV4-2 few CASSQFGGTSGYEQYF TGTGCCAGCAGCCAATTTGGGGGGACTAGCGGTTACGAGCAGTACTTC
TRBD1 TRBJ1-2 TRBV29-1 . CSVEKAGGSYGYTF TGCAGCGTTGAGAAGGCAGGGGGCTCCTATGGCTACACCTTC